Below, 11 T cell receptor beta chains from the same sample are listed, as sequenced in a study of technical replicates of blood from several donors. The data were produced by immunoSEQ multiplex PCR, yet TCRdb's version contains in-frame clones alone and is incomplete. The sample consists of approximately 79,000 clones, about 96% of them appearing once. The sample taken for sequencing was T cells isolated from PBMCs. These receptors came from a human donor in good health.

This clone was picked up one time. The V gene is TRBV27, the J gene TRBJ1-2, with 7 bases aligning to TRBD1. The CDR3 loop spans 17 amino acids. The J segment lost 4 bases and the V segment lost 0 bases, leaving 11 bases of the junction unmatched. Germline V gene sequence: CDR1 MNHEY, CDR2 SMNVEV (reference sequence). CDR3: CASSLSILTGSGYGYTF. Written as DNA, the CDR3 is TGTGCCAGCAGTTTATCGATTTTGACAGGGAGTGGCTATGGCTACACCTTC.

In regard to this clone: The same CDR3 also results from other DNA sequences found in this sample. The chain links TRBV19 to TRBJ1-2; D is unresolved. This CDR3 contains 13 residues. In germline, CDR1 is LNHDA, CDR2 SQIVND (reference sequence). With 5 bases removed from V and 2 bases from J, the gap between germline ends came to 9 bases. CDR3 amino acids: CASSPTGNYGYTF. The CDR3 DNA reads as TGTGCCAGTAGTCCGACGGGGAACTATGGCTACACCTTC.

The rearrangement links TRBV27 to TRBJ2-7; TRBD1 might be the D (5 bases). This CDR3 is 15 amino acids long. With 8 bases removed from V and 5 bases from J, the gap between germline ends came to 22 bases. The germline V gene has CDR1 MNHEY and CDR2 SMNVEV (reference sequence). In DNA form, the CDR3 reads TGTGCCAGCTCAGTGGGGCCTATGGGATCGAACGAGCAGTACTTC. Its translation is CASSVGPMGSNEQYF.

The chain carries TRBV28 and TRBJ2-1; D might be TRBD2 (6 bases). Germline values: CDR1 MDHEN, CDR2 SYDVKM. With 5 bases removed from V and 6 bases from J, the gap between germline ends came to 20 bases. The CDR3 is made up of 16 amino acids. In nucleotides, the CDR3 is TGTGCCAGCAGTCCTTATTTTTCGGGAGAAGGCAATGAGCAGTTCTTC. Residues: CASSPYFSGEGNEQFF.

The chain combines TRBV7-3 with TRBJ2-2, with a tentative D call TRBD2 (5 bases). The CDR3 sequence is 12 residues long. Per the germline V gene, CDR1 is SGHTA and CDR2 is FQGTGA. Trimming stripped 6 bases from V and 7 bases from J, with 9 bases between. The CDR3 coding sequence is TGTGCCAGCAGGCTAGCCCACGGGGAGCTGTTTTTT. Translating gives CASRLAHGELFF.

This chain uses TRBV9 with TRBJ2-1; D is unresolved. The CDR3 is 15 amino acids. The germline V gene encodes CDR1 SGDLS and CDR2 YYNGEE. Trimming stripped 2 bases from V and 2 bases from J, with 11 bases between. In DNA form, the CDR3 reads TGTGCCAGCAGCGTTCTAGGTGCTGCCTACAATGAGCAGTTCTTC. Its protein is CASSVLGAAYNEQFF. The variable domain in full, completed from reference TRBV9 and TRBJ2-1, reads DSGVTQTPKHLITATGQRVTLRCSPRSGDLSVYWYQQSLDQGLQFLIQYYNGEERAKGNILERFSAQQFPDLHSELNLSSLELGDSALYFCASSVLGAAYNEQFFGPGTRLTVL.

The chain employs TRBV9 and TRBJ2-2; 13 bases are a match to TRBD2. Per the germline V gene, CDR1 is SGDLS and CDR2 is YYNGEE. The CDR3 spans 19 residues. V shed 1 base and J 5 bases; nucleotides not matched to a gene: 11. The CDR3 DNA is TGTGCCAGCAGCGTAACCCCCAAACCGGGACTAGCGGGAACCGGGGAGCTGTTTTTT. Its translation: CASSVTPKPGLAGTGELFF.

V gene TRBV30 combines with J gene TRBJ1-1, with D unclear. The CDR3 contains 14 residues. Trimming shortened V by 3 bases and J by 0 bases, and 11 bases separated the two germline ends. Germline-derived CDR1 and CDR2 are GTSNPN and SVGIG (reference sequence). The CDR3 protein is CAWRVGIMNTEAFF. The CDR3 bases are TGTGCCTGGAGGGTCGGGATCATGAACACTGAAGCTTTCTTT.

V gene TRBV9 combines with J gene TRBJ2-7; TRBD2 aligns across 8 bases. The CDR3 is 14 residues long. Trimming at V came to 2 bases and at J to 4 bases, leaving 5 bases not matched to a gene. Germline loops: CDR1 SGDLS, CDR2 YYNGEE. The chain's CDR3 is CASSVDGRDYEQYF. The CDR3 DNA sequence: TGTGCCAGCAGCGTGGACGGGAGGGATTACGAGCAGTACTTC.

The chain joins TRBV27 to TRBJ2-1; 7 bases align to TRBD1. The CDR3 has 13 amino acids. The V segment lost 3 bases and the J segment 7 bases; nucleotides outside the gene matches: 3. Germline V gives CDR1 MNHEY, CDR2 SMNVEV (reference sequence). CDR3 DNA: TGTGCCAGCAGTTTTGACAGGGCGAATGAGCAGTTCTTC. Translated: CASSFDRANEQFF.

The rearrangement links TRBV2 to TRBJ2-7; 7 bases fit TRBD1. V was pared by 3 bases and J by 3 bases, with 5 bases of the junction left unmatched. This CDR3 contains 14 residues. Germline CDR1 is SNHLY and CDR2 is FYNNEI. The CDR3 reads CASSEGQPFYEQYF. Written as DNA, the CDR3 is TGTGCCAGCAGTGAGGGACAGCCATTCTACGAGCAGTACTTC. Looking up the rest from reference TRBV2 and TRBJ2-7 gives the full variable domain: EPEVTQTPSHQVTQMGQEVILRCVPISNHLYFYWYRQILGQKVEFLVSFYNNEISEKSEIFDDQFSVERPDGSNFTLKIRSTKLEDSAMYFCASSEGQPFYEQYFGPGTRLTVT.